This passage covers 27 T cell receptor beta chains from one sample sequenced in a study of OX40 agonist ivuxolimab in advanced cancers. Sequencing was performed with immunoSEQ multiplex PCR; in TCRdb, only in-frame clones are kept and a portion is missing. In the table there are approximately 58,000 clones, roughly nine tenths of which are singletons. The specimen was CD4+ or CD8+ T cells sorted from blood, collected in a trial of the OX40 agonist ivuxolimab. The receptors come from an adult with an advanced solid tumor such as melanoma, head and neck, liver or kidney cancer.

This clone appeared once. CDR3 sequence: CASSQENSGSPSTDTQYF. The DNA for the CDR3 is TGCGCCAGCAGCCAAGAAAATAGCGGGAGCCCTAGCACAGATACGCAGTATTTT. This rearrangement joins TRBV4-1 to TRBJ2-3, with 9 bases matching TRBD2. CDR1 is MGHRA and CDR2 is YSYEKL in the germline V gene. The CDR3 has 18 amino acids. Trimming took 0 bases from V and 0 from J; bases not matched to a gene: 7.

The V call is TRBV23-1, the J call TRBJ2-2; no clear D gene. TRBV23-1 is an ORF, and what it does is uncertain. The CDR3 consists of 11 residues. The ends were cut back, 4 bases at V and 8 bases at J, with 5 bases in the middle. CDR3 sequence (DNA): TGCGCCAGCAGTCCCCCTGGGGAGCTGTTTTTT. Translated, it gives CASSPPGELFF.

The V and J genes are TRBV27 and TRBJ1-2; 10 nucleotides align to TRBD1. Looked up from germline, CDR1 is MNHEY and CDR2 is SMNVEV (reference sequence). J gave up 5 bases and V 5 bases, and 5 bases lay outside the gene matches. There are 14 residues in the CDR3. The CDR3 sequence: CASSPRDRGYGYTF. As DNA, the CDR3 is TGTGCCAGCAGTCCGAGGGACAGGGGATATGGCTACACCTTC.

The V call is TRBV6-1, the J call TRBJ2-7; 9 bases align to TRBD1. This CDR3 contains 18 residues. With 4 bases clipped from V and 0 bases from J, the junction kept 13 bases outside the gene matches. Germline loops: CDR1 MNHNS, CDR2 SASEGT. DNA for the CDR3: TGTGCCAGCAGTGGCCTCCCGGGACAGGGTCTAAGCTCCTACGAGCAGTACTTC. This gives the protein CASSGLPGQGLSSYEQYF.

The chain couples TRBV7-9 to TRBJ2-3; TRBD2 matches at 7 bases. V shed 5 bases, J shed 7 bases, and the junction held 9 bases outside the gene matches. Germline CDR1 and CDR2: SEHNR and FQNEAQ (reference sequence). The CDR3 extends over 14 amino acids. The CDR3 region is CASSPPAGVNTQYF. The CDR3 coding sequence is TGTGCCAGCAGCCCCCCGGCGGGAGTAAATACGCAGTATTTT. Full variable domain (missing parts from reference TRBV7-9 and TRBJ2-3): DTGVSQNPRHKITKRGQNVTFRCDPISEHNRLYWYRQTLGQGPEFLTYFQNEAQLEKSRLLSDRFSAERPKGSFSTLEIQRTEQGDSAMYLCASSPPAGVNTQYFGPGTRLTVL.

V usage is TRBV28 and J usage is TRBJ2-3; maybe TRBD1 (5 bases). Trimming took off 4 bases at V and 0 bases at J, with 11 bases between the two ends. Germline loops: CDR1 MDHEN, CDR2 SYDVKM. The CDR3 consists of 15 residues. In nucleotides, the CDR3 is TGTGCCAGCAGTTGGCAGGGTTCTAGCACAGATACGCAGTATTTT. It translates to CASSWQGSSTDTQYF.

The rearrangement joins TRBV7-3 to TRBJ2-5; D not resolved. The CDR3 has 12 residues. CDR1 and CDR2 from the germline V gene are SGHTA and FQGTGA. Trimming pared 5 bases from V and 5 bases from J, leaving 9 bases between. CDR3 sequence reads: CASSPHRETQYF. The CDR3 nucleotides read TGTGCCAGCAGCCCTCATCGGGAGACCCAGTACTTC.

This clone was recorded once. This chain joins TRBV7-2 and TRBJ1-5, with D maybe TRBD1 (5 bases). The length of the CDR3 is 14 residues. With 4 bases removed from V and 7 bases from J, the gap between germline ends came to 14 bases. Germline V gives CDR1 SGHTA, CDR2 FQGNSA. DNA of the CDR3: TGTGCCAGCAGCTCTGACGGGGGAAAGCAGCCCCAGCATTTT. It yields the protein CASSSDGGKQPQHF.

V gene TRBV5-1 combines with J gene TRBJ2-7; TRBD1 aligns across 11 bases. V was clipped by 3 bases and J by 3 bases; unmatched bases: 5. Looked up from germline, CDR1 is SGHRS and CDR2 is YFSETQ. The CDR3 consists of 15 residues. In DNA form, the CDR3 reads TGCGCCAGCAGCTCCCGGACAGGGGGCCACTACGAGCAGTACTTC. Translating it yields CASSSRTGGHYEQYF.

J is TRBJ2-7 and V is TRBV7-3; possibly TRBD2 for D (6 bases). Deletions cut 5 bases from V and 5 bases from J, with 16 bases between. The germline CDR1 and CDR2 sequences are SGHTA and FQGTGA. The CDR3 is 14 amino acids. CDR3 loop: CASSPRAGPNEQYF. CDR3 in DNA: TGTGCCAGCAGCCCCCGAGCGGGTCCCAACGAGCAGTACTTC.

This chain links TRBV19 with TRBJ2-1; 8 bases align to TRBD1. CDR1 is LNHDA, CDR2 SQIVND, per germline (reference sequence). This CDR3 spans 15 amino acids. V shed 3 bases, J shed 7 bases, and the junction held 8 bases outside the gene matches. The CDR3 is CASSMGQALGNEQFF. CDR3 sequence (DNA): TGTGCCAGTAGTATGGGACAGGCTTTGGGTAATGAGCAGTTCTTC.

The chain carries TRBV9 and TRBJ2-5, with 7 positions matching TRBD2. The V and J ends lost 3 bases and 3 bases, in that order; junction bases with no gene match: 14. The CDR3 spans 17 residues. Germline V gene sequence: CDR1 SGDLS, CDR2 YYNGEE. This CDR3 is CASSAPGGDLTKETQYF. CDR3 nucleotide sequence: TGTGCCAGCAGCGCCCCGGGGGGAGATTTAACAAAAGAGACCCAGTACTTC.

The rearrangement links TRBV7-9 to TRBJ1-2; 8 nucleotides align to TRBD1. Germline V gives CDR1 SEHNR, CDR2 FQNEAQ (reference sequence). The ends lost 5 bases at V and 8 bases at J; junction bases unmatched: 10. The CDR3 loop spans 14 amino acids. For the CDR3, the DNA is TGTGCCAGCAGCCCCGGACAGGGTGAGGGAGGCTACACCTTC. Protein product: CASSPGQGEGGYTF.

The chain uses TRBV28 and TRBJ2-3; weak D call: TRBD2 (5 bases). The CDR3 loop spans 14 amino acids. Germline values: CDR1 MDHEN, CDR2 SYDVKM. Trimming stripped 5 bases from V and 0 bases from J, with 9 bases between. This CDR3 reads CASSPSGSTDTQYF. In nucleotides, the CDR3 is TGTGCCAGCAGTCCGAGCGGAAGCACAGATACGCAGTATTTT.

The J gene is TRBJ1-1, the V gene TRBV28; D not certain. Germline CDR1 reads MDHEN; CDR2 reads SYDVKM. The CDR3 has 16 amino acids. V lost 2 bases and J 2 bases, leaving 15 bases between the germline ends. CDR3 region: CASSLPQGDGNTEAFF. CDR3 nucleotides: TGTGCCAGCAGTTTACCCCAAGGAGACGGTAACACTGAAGCTTTCTTT.

The V and J genes are TRBV28 and TRBJ2-4; TRBD1 aligns across 9 bases. This CDR3 is built from 17 residues. Trimming took 6 bases from V and 1 from J; bases not matched to a gene: 10. Germline CDR1 and CDR2: MDHEN and SYDVKM. CDR3 sequence: CASSLTGTGLAKNIQYF. The CDR3 DNA is TGTGCCAGCAGCCTAACCGGGACAGGGCTTGCCAAAAACATTCAGTACTTC.

The chain employs TRBV7-9 and TRBJ2-1, with 10 bases lining up with TRBD2. CDR1 and CDR2 from the germline V gene are SEHNR and FQNEAQ (reference sequence). The CDR3 consists of 15 residues. J lost 6 bases, V lost 4 bases, and 6 bases had no gene match. CDR3 in amino acids: CASSSRLAGINEQFF. The DNA for the CDR3 is TGTGCCAGCAGCTCTAGACTAGCGGGTATCAATGAGCAGTTCTTC.

The gene calls are TRBV30 and TRBJ1-5, with 7 nucleotides matching TRBD1. V lost 3 bases to trimming and J lost 1 base; unmatched junction nucleotides: 3. This CDR3 comprises 14 residues. Germline CDR1 and CDR2: GTSNPN and SVGIG (reference sequence). CDR3 sequence reads: CAWSRDSSNQPQHF. The CDR3 DNA sequence: TGTGCCTGGAGCCGGGACAGCAGCAATCAGCCCCAGCATTTT.

V usage is TRBV28 and J usage is TRBJ2-7; TRBD2 aligns across 9 bases. The ends lost 2 bases at V and 3 bases at J; junction bases unmatched: 5. The CDR3 covers 15 residues. CDR1 is MDHEN, CDR2 SYDVKM, per germline. The CDR3 protein is CASSLRAGGLYEQYF. The CDR3 region has the DNA TGTGCCAGCAGTTTACGCGCGGGAGGGCTCTACGAGCAGTACTTC.

By sample share, this clone is medium-sized. The genes are TRBV2 and TRBJ2-7; 7 nucleotides match TRBD1. The germline V gene encodes CDR1 SNHLY and CDR2 FYNNEI. V lost 3 bases and J lost 6; bases outside the gene matches: 8. This CDR3 is built from 14 residues. The chain's CDR3 is CASSDARGSGEQYF. DNA for the CDR3: TGTGCCAGCAGTGACGCCAGGGGGTCAGGCGAGCAGTACTTC.

This rearrangement joins TRBV28 to TRBJ2-7; 9 bases fit TRBD2. Losses at the gene ends were 5 bases for V and 4 bases for J; bases not matched to a gene: 6. The CDR3 is 14 residues long. CDR1 and CDR2 (germline): MDHEN, SYDVKM. The CDR3 nucleotides read TGTGCCAGCAGTGGGATAGCGGGAGCTTACGAGCAGTACTTC. Translating it yields CASSGIAGAYEQYF.

The chain carries TRBV6-6 and TRBJ2-7; 7 nucleotides agree with TRBD1. Germline V gene sequence: CDR1 MNHNY, CDR2 SVGAGI (reference sequence). Losses at the gene ends were 7 bases for V and 2 bases for J; bases not matched to a gene: 5. The CDR3 sequence is 13 residues long. DNA for the CDR3: TGTGCCAGCACCGTGACAGGGACCTACGAGCAGTACTTC. Protein sequence: CASTVTGTYEQYF.

The rearrangement uses TRBV5-4 and TRBJ2-5; D perhaps matches TRBD2 (6 bases). Trimming stripped 4 bases from V and 2 bases from J, with 15 bases between. The CDR3 contains 15 residues. CDR1 and CDR2 from the germline V gene are SGHNT and YYREEE (reference sequence). CDR3 loop: CASSTLQEGQETQYF. The CDR3 bases are TGTGCCAGCAGCACCCTGCAGGAGGGACAAGAGACCCAGTACTTC.

The CDR3 DNA is TGTGCCAGCAGCCCTAGGACAGCCCTGAACACTGAAGCTTTCTTT. Encoded protein: CASSPRTALNTEAFF. The chain employs TRBV5-5 and TRBJ1-1; D possibly corresponds to TRBD1 (6 bases). Germline CDR1 SGHKS, CDR2 YYEKEE (reference sequence). The CDR3 length is 15 residues. Trimming took 4 bases from V and 0 from J, leaving 13 bases between them.

The rearrangement joins TRBV2 to TRBJ1-3; no definite D call. CDR1 is SNHLY and CDR2 is FYNNEI in the germline V gene. The V end was cut by 4 bases, the J end by 6 bases, with 13 bases between. The CDR3 covers 14 residues. DNA for the CDR3: TGTGCCAGCAGTGGGCGGCAGCGGAAAAACACCATATATTTT. Translating gives CASSGRQRKNTIYF.

In its sample, this clone was seen once. This chain links TRBV27 with TRBJ2-7, with 12 bases matching TRBD2. Germline V gene data show CDR1 as MNHEY and CDR2 as SMNVEV (reference sequence). V shed 7 bases, J shed 7 bases, and the junction held 5 bases outside the gene matches. The CDR3 is 13 residues long. CDR3 loop: CASNGLAGTEQYF. In nucleotides, the CDR3 is TGTGCCAGCAACGGACTAGCGGGAACGGAGCAGTACTTC.

As DNA, the CDR3 is TGTGCCAGCAGCCCCCGGGACAGTTTCTACGAGCAGTACTTC. Protein sequence: CASSPRDSFYEQYF. The chain joins TRBV7-9 to TRBJ2-7, with 7 bases identical to TRBD1. J gave up 3 bases and V 5 bases, and 7 bases lay outside the gene matches. This CDR3 is built from 14 residues. The germline V gene encodes CDR1 SEHNR and CDR2 FQNEAQ (reference sequence).